Listed here are 30 T cell receptor beta chains from one sample, sequenced in a study of spatial heterogeneity in lung cancer. As to time point: sample taken at primary tumor resection. Material for sequencing was whole RNA from tumor, nontumor lung or frozen PBMC, left unsorted. TCRdb reanalysed the 5' RACE reads using MiXCR and keeps one entry per CDR3 protein. The sample shows tens of thousands of distinct CDR3 sequences, 4.6% of them seen only once. Sequencing used PBMCs, obtained at surgery. The source of these receptors is a male donor with early-stage non-small cell lung cancer.

This clonotype was seen many times. The rearrangement uses TRBV7-3 and TRBJ1-6; D is unresolved. V was pared by 2 bases and J by 3 bases, with 5 bases between. The length of the CDR3 is 14 residues. Per germline, CDR1 SGHTA and CDR2 FQGTGA. The CDR3 nucleotides read TGTGCCAGCAGCTTACTGGGCTATAATTCACCCCTCCACTTT. This translates into CASSLLGYNSPLHF.

This clonotype was observed many times. The chain is built from TRBV29-1 and TRBJ2-1; 11 bases are a match to TRBD2. With 3 bases clipped from V and 13 bases from J, the junction kept 5 bases outside the gene matches. Per germline, CDR1 SQVTM and CDR2 ANQGSEA. The CDR3 has 12 residues. Here the CDR3 reads CSVEASGGQQFF. The CDR3 bases are TGCAGCGTTGAGGCTAGCGGGGGGCAACAGTTCTTC.

Ten or more counts support this clonotype. The chain is built from TRBV19 and TRBJ1-5, with D maybe TRBD1 (5 bases). V was trimmed by 6 bases and J by 2 bases, leaving 8 bases between them. In germline, CDR1 is LNHDA, CDR2 SQIVND (reference sequence). This CDR3 spans 13 amino acids. CDR3 bases: TGTGCCAGTAGGGGACTTGGCAATCAGCCCCAGCATTTT. Translation gives CASRGLGNQPQHF.

The rearrangement links TRBV19 to TRBJ1-5; 7 bases match TRBD1. The germline V gene has CDR1 LNHDA and CDR2 SQIVND (reference sequence). V was clipped by 5 bases and J by 2 bases; unmatched bases: 6. This CDR3 comprises 15 residues. CDR3 amino acids: CASSVQGMGNQPQHF. In nucleotides, the CDR3 is TGTGCCAGTAGTGTACAGGGGATGGGCAATCAGCCCCAGCATTTT.

This clonotype was detected ten times or more. The CDR3 loop reads CASSPSLAAGLTGELFF. Here the CDR3 DNA reads TGTGCCAGCAGCCCTTCCCTAGCGGCCGGGCTTACCGGGGAGCTGTTTTTT. The chain employs TRBV12-1 and TRBJ2-2; TRBD2 reflects the table's D call only, with no check against the DNA. TRBV12-1 is deemed a pseudogene. The CDR3 extends over 17 amino acids.

This clonotype was counted between two and nine times. The rearrangement joins TRBV7-2 to TRBJ2-7, with D perhaps TRBD1 (5 bases). Germline CDR1 and CDR2: SGHTA and FQGNSA. The V end was cut by 1 base, the J end by 5 bases, with 18 bases between. The CDR3 extends over 16 amino acids. Written as DNA, the CDR3 is TGTGCCAGCAGCTTAGAGGCACTCCGACAGTTCCACGAGCAGTACTTC. Amino acids: CASSLEALRQFHEQYF.

This clonotype was counted ten times or more. The chain uses TRBV6-1 and TRBJ2-5; weak D call: TRBD2 (5 bases). CDR1 and CDR2 (germline): MNHNS, SASEGT. This CDR3 is built from 15 residues. V was cut by 4 bases and J by 4 bases, with 16 bases left in between. CDR3 coding DNA: TGTGCCAGCAGTGCGACGGACTCACATATAGAGACCCAGTACTTC. Its protein product is CASSATDSHIETQYF.

The chain's CDR3 is CATSRDLTGSDTQYF. For the CDR3, the DNA is TGTGCCACCAGCAGAGATCTCACAGGGTCCGATACGCAGTATTTT. V gene TRBV15 combines with J gene TRBJ2-3; tentative D call: TRBD1 (6 bases). This CDR3 spans 15 amino acids. Trimming removed 0 bases from V and 6 bases from J, with 13 bases in between. Germline V gene lookup returns CDR1 LNHNV and CDR2 YYDKDF (reference sequence).

This clonotype was counted many times. This chain connects TRBV20-1 to TRBJ2-6; D gene unclear. Trimming pared 5 bases from V and 0 bases from J, leaving 11 bases between. The CDR3 has 15 amino acids. CDR1 is DFQATT and CDR2 is SNEGSKA in the germline V gene (reference sequence). The CDR3 reads CSAGIRDSGANVLTF. The CDR3 DNA reads as TGCAGTGCTGGGATAAGAGACTCTGGGGCCAACGTCCTGACTTTC.

This clonotype has a count of ten or more. The chain is built from TRBV6-5 and TRBJ2-7, with 7 bases matching TRBD2. Germline V gene data show CDR1 as MNHEY and CDR2 as SVGAGI. This CDR3 spans 15 amino acids. V lost 2 bases to trimming and J lost 5 bases; unmatched junction nucleotides: 9. The CDR3 nucleotides read TGTGCCAGCAGTTACATGGGCGGGGGATTGGACGAGCAGTACTTC. Protein product: CASSYMGGGLDEQYF.

The sample holds many counts of this clonotype. V and J are TRBV10-3 and TRBJ1-1; 9 bases agree with TRBD1. Trimming took 2 bases from V and 5 from J; bases not matched to a gene: 6. This CDR3 is built from 15 residues. The V gene's germline CDR1 is ENHRY and CDR2 SYGVKD. CDR3 in DNA: TGTGCCATCAGTGAGGGGACAGGGTCGGGAACTGAAGCTTTCTTT. Its translation: CAISEGTGSGTEAFF.

This clonotype was seen at least ten times. Written as DNA, the CDR3 is TGTGCCAGCAGCCTACAGGGAAAATATGGCTACACCTTC. Translated: CASSLQGKYGYTF. The J gene is TRBJ1-2, the V gene TRBV12-3 or TRBV12-4, with D maybe TRBD1 (6 bases). The V gene lost 6 bases and the J gene lost 5 bases, with 13 bases spanning the gap. There are 13 residues in the CDR3.

Many counts were recorded for this clonotype. The chain employs TRBV10-3 and TRBJ1-1; possible D gene TRBD1, 6 bases. V was trimmed by 7 bases and J by 5 bases, leaving 8 bases between them. CDR3 length: 11 amino acids. Per germline, CDR1 ENHRY and CDR2 SYGVKD. CDR3 in DNA: TGTGCCATCACCAGGGGAACTGAAGCTTTCTTT. This codes for CAITRGTEAFF.

This clonotype was counted at least ten times. The rearrangement uses TRBV11-2 and TRBJ2-1; D gene unclear. Germline V gives CDR1 SGHAT, CDR2 FQNNGV. The CDR3 contains 12 residues. The germline V and J ends were trimmed by 1 base and 12 bases, with 10 bases remaining between them. For the CDR3, the DNA is TGTGCCAGCAGCTTAGGGACCCGGAGGCAGTTCTTC. It is translated as CASSLGTRRQFF.

The sample holds many counts of this clonotype. V usage is TRBV7-2 and J usage is TRBJ2-4, with D perhaps matching TRBD1 or TRBD2 (5 bases each). Trimming took off 4 bases at V and 6 bases at J, with 19 bases between the two ends. Per germline, CDR1 SGHTA and CDR2 FQGNSA. The length of the CDR3 is 16 residues. CDR3 nucleotides: TGTGCCAGCAGCTGGGACCCGGGTCTAAATTCAAACATTCAGTACTTC. Its translation: CASSWDPGLNSNIQYF.

This clonotype came up many times. The chain uses TRBV5-1 and TRBJ2-7; 10 bases align to TRBD1. This CDR3 comprises 16 residues. With V trimmed by 4 bases and J by 6 bases, 13 bases remained unmatched. In germline, CDR1 is SGHRS, CDR2 YFSETQ. In DNA, the CDR3 is TGCGCCAGCAGCCTGGGGTTGGGACAGGGGACCGTCGAGCAGTACTTC. Encoded protein: CASSLGLGQGTVEQYF.

This clonotype was counted at least ten times. The rearrangement joins TRBV20-1 to TRBJ1-1; tentative D call: TRBD1 (6 bases). CDR1 is DFQATT and CDR2 is SNEGSKA in the germline V gene (reference sequence). The CDR3 contains 14 residues. The DNA for the CDR3 is TGCGTAGGAGGGGGAGAAGGGGGTTTCACTGAAGCTTTCTTT. Residues: CVGGGEGGFTEAFF.

There are many counts of this clonotype. The rearrangement joins TRBV7-8 to TRBJ2-5, with 7 bases matching TRBD2. Germline V gives CDR1 SGHVS, CDR2 FQNEAQ. V lost 0 bases to trimming and J lost 2 bases; unmatched junction nucleotides: 3. This CDR3 has 15 residues. This CDR3 is CASSLARTRQETQYF. In nucleotides, the CDR3 is TGTGCCAGCAGCTTAGCCCGGACTAGACAAGAGACCCAGTACTTC.

At least ten counts were recorded for this clonotype. This sequence joins TRBV7-2 and TRBJ2-5; D might be TRBD2 (5 bases). Deletions cut 4 bases from V and 7 bases from J, with 16 bases between. This CDR3 is built from 14 residues. Germline CDR1 is SGHTA and CDR2 is FQGNSA. The CDR3 bases are TGTGCCAGCAGCTCCACTCGGGAACTGGGGACCCAGTACTTC. It yields the protein CASSSTRELGTQYF.

There are many counts of this clonotype. This sequence joins TRBV5-8 and TRBJ2-1, with D uncertain. The germline gives CDR1 SGHTS, CDR2 YDEGEE. V lost 0 bases and J lost 0, with 7 bases in between. CDR3 length: 15 amino acids. In DNA, the CDR3 is TGTGCCAGCAGCTTGGACCGGAGCTCCTACAATGAGCAGTTCTTC. This gives the protein CASSLDRSSYNEQFF.

This clonotype came up many times. The chain carries TRBV9 and TRBJ2-5, with TRBD2 identical over 8 bases. J gave up 5 bases and V 0 bases, and 6 bases lay outside the gene matches. The CDR3 has 15 residues. Germline V gene sequence: CDR1 SGDLS, CDR2 YYNGEE. CDR3 DNA sequence: TGTGCCAGCAGCGTAGCAGCGGGGGTATCGGAGACCCAGTACTTC. Its translation is CASSVAAGVSETQYF. Variable domain in full (rest from reference TRBV9 and TRBJ2-5): DSGVTQTPKHLITATGQRVTLRCSPRSGDLSVYWYQQSLDQGLQFLIQYYNGEERAKGNILERFSAQQFPDLHSELNLSSLELGDSALYFCASSVAAGVSETQYFGPGTRLLVL.

This clonotype was found many times. This CDR3 is CASSEGGRFWTSEAFF. The CDR3 region has the DNA TGTGCCAGCAGTGAAGGGGGACGGTTCTGGACCTCTGAAGCTTTCTTT. This chain joins TRBV6-1 and TRBJ1-1; TRBD1 is a possible D gene (5 bases). Trimming left V 1 base short and J 6 bases short, with 18 bases between. The CDR3 extends over 16 amino acids. Germline V lookup: CDR1 MNHNS, CDR2 SASEGT.

This clonotype was recorded at least ten times. CDR3 amino acids: CSAKWTGSISGANVLTF. In DNA form, the CDR3 reads TGCAGTGCTAAGTGGACAGGGTCTATCTCTGGGGCCAACGTCCTGACTTTC. The chain carries TRBV20-1 and TRBJ2-6; 8 nucleotides line up with TRBD1. Germline V gives CDR1 DFQATT, CDR2 SNEGSKA (reference sequence). CDR3 size: 17 residues. The ends lost 4 bases at V and 0 bases at J; junction bases unmatched: 8.

The table lists this clonotype with many counts. The gene calls are TRBV28 and TRBJ1-1; maybe TRBD1 (5 bases). Germline-derived CDR1 and CDR2 are MDHEN and SYDVKM. V was clipped by 8 bases and J by 4 bases, with 20 bases between them. CDR3 length equals 15 residues. The CDR3 reads CASLSGGYGGTEAFF. The DNA for the CDR3 is TGTGCCAGCCTCTCGGGGGGGTACGGAGGCACTGAAGCTTTCTTT.

There are many counts of this clonotype. This sequence joins TRBV11-2 and TRBJ2-1; 8 nucleotides line up with TRBD2. Germline CDR1 reads SGHAT; CDR2 reads FQNNGV. The trim removed 0 bases at V and 4 bases at J, leaving 11 bases unmatched. The CDR3 contains 18 residues. The CDR3 nucleotides read TGTGCCAGCAGCTTAGAAGGCTTTAGGACTAGCAGATACAATGAGCAGTTCTTC. Its translation is CASSLEGFRTSRYNEQFF.

This clonotype was found many times. V is TRBV27 and J is TRBJ2-5; tentatively, D is TRBD2 (6 bases). Germline CDR1 and CDR2: MNHEY and SMNVEV (reference sequence). CDR3 length: 15 amino acids. V was pared by 3 bases and J by 6 bases, with 17 bases between. The CDR3 is CASSLASGSPKTQYF. CDR3 sequence (DNA): TGTGCCAGCAGTTTGGCATCCGGGAGTCCCAAGACCCAGTACTTC.

This clonotype was seen repeatedly, ten times or more. J is TRBJ2-5 and V is TRBV7-2, with D hard to call. This CDR3 has 13 amino acids. Looked up from germline, CDR1 is SGHTA and CDR2 is FQGNSA. V was shortened by 1 base and J by 2 bases, with 5 bases between the two germline ends. CDR3 sequence (DNA): TGTGCCAGCAGCTTAGTTGGGCAAGAGACCCAGTACTTC. It encodes CASSLVGQETQYF.

This clonotype was seen ten or more times. This chain links TRBV30 with TRBJ2-5; D is possibly TRBD2 (5 bases). V shed 3 bases and J shed 6 bases, with 14 bases lying between them. CDR3 size: 13 residues. Germline V gene sequence: CDR1 GTSNPN, CDR2 SVGIG (reference sequence). The CDR3, as DNA: TGTGCCTGGAGGTACTCGGGGATAAAGACCCAGTACTTC. Translation: CAWRYSGIKTQYF.

In its sample, this clonotype was seen many times. The chain recombines TRBV20-1 with TRBJ1-4; maybe TRBD1 (6 bases). In germline, CDR1 is DFQATT, CDR2 SNEGSKA (reference sequence). The CDR3 runs 13 residues. The ends were cut back, 3 bases at V and 1 base at J, with 6 bases in the middle. In DNA, the CDR3 is TGCAGTGCTAGGACAGGAACTAATGAAAAACTGTTTTTT. It encodes CSARTGTNEKLFF.

A remark on this clonotype: A much more abundant neighbour one base away suggests this may be a read error. The chain uses TRBV6-5 and TRBJ2-2; a possible D gene is TRBD2 (5 bases). This CDR3 is built from 14 residues. The germline V and J ends were trimmed by 4 bases and 4 bases, with 10 bases remaining between them. CDR1 and CDR2 from the germline V gene are MNHEY and SVGAGI. CDR3 in DNA: TGTGCCAGCAGTTTAGCGCGGCCCACCGGGGAGCTGTTTTTT. Amino acids: CASSLARPTGELFF.